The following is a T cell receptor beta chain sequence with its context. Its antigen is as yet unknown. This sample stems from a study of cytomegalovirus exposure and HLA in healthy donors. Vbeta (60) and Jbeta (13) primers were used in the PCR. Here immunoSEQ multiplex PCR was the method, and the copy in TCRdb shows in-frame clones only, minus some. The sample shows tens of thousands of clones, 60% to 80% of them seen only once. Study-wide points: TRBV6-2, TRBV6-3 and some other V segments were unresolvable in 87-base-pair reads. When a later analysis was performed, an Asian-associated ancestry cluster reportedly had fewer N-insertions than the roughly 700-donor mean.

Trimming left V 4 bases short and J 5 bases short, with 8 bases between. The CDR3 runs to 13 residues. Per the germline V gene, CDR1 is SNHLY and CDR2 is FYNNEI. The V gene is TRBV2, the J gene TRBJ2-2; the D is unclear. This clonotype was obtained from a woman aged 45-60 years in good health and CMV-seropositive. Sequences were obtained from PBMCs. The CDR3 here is CASSVKPTGELFF. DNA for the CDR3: TGTGCCAGCAGTGTTAAGCCAACCGGGGAGCTGTTTTTT.